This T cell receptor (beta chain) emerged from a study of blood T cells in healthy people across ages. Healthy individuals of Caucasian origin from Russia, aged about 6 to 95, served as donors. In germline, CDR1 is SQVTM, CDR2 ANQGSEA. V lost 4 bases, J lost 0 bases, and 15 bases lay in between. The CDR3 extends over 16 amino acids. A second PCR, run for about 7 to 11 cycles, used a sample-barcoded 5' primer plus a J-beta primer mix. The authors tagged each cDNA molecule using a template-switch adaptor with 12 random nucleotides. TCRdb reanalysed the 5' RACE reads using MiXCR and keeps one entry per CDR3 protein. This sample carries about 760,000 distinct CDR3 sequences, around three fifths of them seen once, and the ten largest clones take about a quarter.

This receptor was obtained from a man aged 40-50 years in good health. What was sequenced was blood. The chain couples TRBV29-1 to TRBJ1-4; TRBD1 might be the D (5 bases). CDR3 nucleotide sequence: TGCAGCGTTGCGTGGAGGGGCGTTACAACTAATGAAAAACTGTTTTTT. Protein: CSVAWRGVTTNEKLFF. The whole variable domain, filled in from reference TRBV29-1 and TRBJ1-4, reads SAVISQKPSRDICQRGTSLTIQCQVDSQVTMMFWYRQQPGQSLTLIATANQGSEATYESGFVIDKFPISRPNLTFSTLTVSNMSPEDSSIYLCSVAWRGVTTNEKLFFGSGTQLSVL.